This paragraph reports one T cell receptor beta chain. No antigen is known for it. The input lacks base qualities; no much larger clone sits a single base away. The sample's time point, from its label and the paper: baseline before first vaccination. The vaccinee samples were drawn from two UK trials, COV001 and COV002, one of which was a single-blind randomized controlled phase 2/3 trial testing AZD1222 (ChAdOx1 nCoV-19) in healthy adults. For TCRbeta chain sequencing, PBMC samples were collected from trial participants at day 0 and at day 28 after the second dose. This entry comes from a study of T cell responses to AZD1222 COVID-19 vaccine (dated by TCRdb to 2020 to 2022). In terms of the full investigation: AZD1222 recipients with second doses at about 4 weeks or about 12 weeks were pooled, because spike-specific TCR depth and breadth did not differ between schedules. TCR sequencing was performed for fewer than 250 trial participants, of whom 207 were given two doses of AZD1222 and some 25 were given two doses of MenACWY control vaccine. Enrollment into the trials was organized by age into subgroups of 18-55, 56-69 and 70-plus years, and those subgroups contained approximately 160, 26 and 62 TCR-sequenced participants, respectively.

The full study reports these points: Vaccine-associated CD4 TCRs spanned the whole spike protein, with dominant responses in regions 160-218 and 743-854. Epitopes outside the regions mutated in the B.1.351 and B.1.1.7 variants were reportedly recognized by nearly half of the unique spike-specific TCRs. Participants were mostly white British and included more females than males, and it was suggested by the authors that clonal diversity may have been underestimated. No day 14 peak-response samples were available, so repertoires were characterized only after the peak T cell response. After two AZD1222 doses, spike-specific TCR breadth and depth were significantly higher than at day 0 and than in MenACWY recipients. Conclusions about previously exposed vaccinees are limited because only five to seven AZD1222 recipients were SARS-CoV-2 seropositive at baseline. The 56-69-year group was small, and its depth increase did not reach significance, likely because of low power.

The CDR3 regions of human TCRbeta chains were analyzed by immunosequencing. The paper's data handling went like this. Repertoire TCRs were checked for matches against a reference library of SARS-CoV-2-specific TCRs that had been generated using the MIRA antigen-specificity platform. Breadth was defined as the fraction of unique TCRs that were SARS-CoV-2-associated, and depth was defined as the fraction of total T cells that were SARS-CoV-2-associated. Each spike-specific TCR was assigned to its reactive spike region and to a CD4 or CD8 class using the MIRA data. Log10-transformed breadth and depth values were compared by one-way ANOVA with Sidak's multiple comparisons tests. This is the immuneACCESS table as TCRdb keeps it, with only in-frame sequences that have V and J called. A part of the clones is gone; compared with another copy, unresolved V genes explain less than half, and the rest is unexplained. D and trimming were read from the DNA, whereas the V and J calls and clone size are those reported in that table. This sample comprises over 100,000 clones, 80% to 90% of them detected only once. The ten largest make up about 12% of the sample.

Unmatched junction bases come to 6, with V trimmed by 1 base and J by 4 bases. CDR1 and CDR2 are drawn from the germline V gene: LGHNA, YSLEER. From cysteine to phenylalanine, the CDR3 is 15 amino acids long. Only the CDR3 portion is preserved as DNA: 45 bases, with reading frame beginning at the first base. Sample: peripheral blood, taken on day 0 of AZD1222 vaccination. The chain is made from TRBV4-3 and TRBJ2-7; TRBD2 lines up with 8 middle nucleotides. The TCR comes from an adult in good health. The nucleotide sequence is given as TGCGCCAGCAGCCAAGGACCAGCGGGAGTTTACGAGCAGTACTTC. The encoded protein is CASSQGPAGVYEQYF.